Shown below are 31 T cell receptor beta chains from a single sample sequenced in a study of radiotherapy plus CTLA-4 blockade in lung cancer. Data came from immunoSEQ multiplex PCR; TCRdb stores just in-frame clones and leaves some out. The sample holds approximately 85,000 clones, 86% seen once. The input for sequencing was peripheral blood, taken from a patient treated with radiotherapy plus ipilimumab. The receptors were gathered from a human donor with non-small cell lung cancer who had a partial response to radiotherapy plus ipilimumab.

The CDR3 here is CASSFPSGGNEQFF. The CDR3 DNA sequence: TGTGCCAGCAGCTTCCCTTCGGGGGGAAATGAGCAGTTCTTC. The V call is TRBV7-9, the J call TRBJ2-1; TRBD2 matches 7 bases. Germline V gene sequence: CDR1 SEHNR, CDR2 FQNEAQ (reference sequence). Unmatched junction bases numbered 6, after V lost 3 bases and J lost 7 bases. The CDR3 is 14 residues long.

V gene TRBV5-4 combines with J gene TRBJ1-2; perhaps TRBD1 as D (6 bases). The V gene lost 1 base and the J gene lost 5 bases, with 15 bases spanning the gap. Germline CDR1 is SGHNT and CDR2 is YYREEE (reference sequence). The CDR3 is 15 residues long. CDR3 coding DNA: TGTGCCAGCAGCTTGTGGACAGCCCCGGGGTATGGCTACACCTTC. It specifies CASSLWTAPGYGYTF.

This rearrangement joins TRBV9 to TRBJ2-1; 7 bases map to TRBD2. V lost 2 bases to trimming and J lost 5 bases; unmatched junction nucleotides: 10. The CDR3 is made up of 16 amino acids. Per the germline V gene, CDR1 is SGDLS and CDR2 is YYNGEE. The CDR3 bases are TGTGCCAGCAGCGTCCCTGGGCGGGAGATCCACAATGAGCAGTTCTTC. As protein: CASSVPGREIHNEQFF.

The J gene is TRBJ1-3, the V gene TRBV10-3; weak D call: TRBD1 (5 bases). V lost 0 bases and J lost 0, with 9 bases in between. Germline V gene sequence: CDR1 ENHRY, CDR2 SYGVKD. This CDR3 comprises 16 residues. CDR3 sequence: CAISESPGVSGNTIYF. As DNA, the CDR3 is TGTGCCATCAGTGAGTCCCCGGGGGTCTCTGGAAACACCATATATTTT.

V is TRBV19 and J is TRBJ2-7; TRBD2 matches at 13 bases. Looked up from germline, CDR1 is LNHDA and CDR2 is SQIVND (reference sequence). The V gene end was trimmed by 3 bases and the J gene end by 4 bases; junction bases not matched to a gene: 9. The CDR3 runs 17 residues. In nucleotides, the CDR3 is TGTGCCAGTAGTATTCCCACTAGCGGGAGGGGGGAATACGAGCAGTACGTC. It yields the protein CASSIPTSGRGEYEQYV.

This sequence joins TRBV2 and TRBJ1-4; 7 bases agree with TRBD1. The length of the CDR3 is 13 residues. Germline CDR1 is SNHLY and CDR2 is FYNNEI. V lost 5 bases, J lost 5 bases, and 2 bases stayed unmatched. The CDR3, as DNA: TGTGCCAGCAGTAGACAGGGAAATGAAAAACTGTTTTTT. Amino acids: CASSRQGNEKLFF.

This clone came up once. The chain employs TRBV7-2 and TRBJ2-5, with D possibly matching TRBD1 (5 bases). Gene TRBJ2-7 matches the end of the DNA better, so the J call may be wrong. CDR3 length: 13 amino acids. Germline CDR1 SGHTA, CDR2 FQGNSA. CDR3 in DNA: TGTGCCAGCAGCTTATGGGGCGGCTACGAGCAGTACTTC. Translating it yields CASSLWGGYEQYF.

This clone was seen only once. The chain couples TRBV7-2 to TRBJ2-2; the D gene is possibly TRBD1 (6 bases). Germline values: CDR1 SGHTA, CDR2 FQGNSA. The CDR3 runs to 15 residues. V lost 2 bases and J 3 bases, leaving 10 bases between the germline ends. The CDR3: CASSLQGLYTGELFF. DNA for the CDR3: TGTGCCAGCAGCTTACAGGGGCTGTACACCGGGGAGCTGTTTTTT.

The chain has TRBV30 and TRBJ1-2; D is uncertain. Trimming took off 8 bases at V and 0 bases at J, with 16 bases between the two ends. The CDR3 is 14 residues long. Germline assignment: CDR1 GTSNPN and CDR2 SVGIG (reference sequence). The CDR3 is CALRVVGSNYGYTF. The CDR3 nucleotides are TGTGCCCTACGGGTTGTGGGTTCTAACTATGGCTACACCTTC.

In DNA, the CDR3 is TGTGCCAGCAGCTGGGGACTAGCGGAGCTGAATGAGCAGTTCTTC. Translated, it gives CASSWGLAELNEQFF. The V call is TRBV5-4, the J call TRBJ2-1; 11 nucleotides agree with TRBD2. CDR1 and CDR2 (germline): SGHNT, YYREEE (reference sequence). This CDR3 is built from 15 residues. V gave up 3 bases and J gave up 7 bases; unmatched junction bases: 6.

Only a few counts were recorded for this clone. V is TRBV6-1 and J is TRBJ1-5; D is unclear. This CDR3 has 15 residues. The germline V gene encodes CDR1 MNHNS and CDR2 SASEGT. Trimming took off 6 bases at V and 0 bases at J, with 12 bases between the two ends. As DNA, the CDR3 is TGTGCCAGCAGACATGACATCTATAGCAATCAGCCCCAGCATTTT. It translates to CASRHDIYSNQPQHF.

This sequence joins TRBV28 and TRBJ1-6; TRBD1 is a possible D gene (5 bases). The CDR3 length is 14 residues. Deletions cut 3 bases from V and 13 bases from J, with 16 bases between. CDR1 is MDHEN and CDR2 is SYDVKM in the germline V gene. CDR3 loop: CASSLRRGESPLHF. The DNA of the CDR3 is TGTGCCAGCAGTTTGCGGAGGGGCGAATCGCCCCTCCACTTT.

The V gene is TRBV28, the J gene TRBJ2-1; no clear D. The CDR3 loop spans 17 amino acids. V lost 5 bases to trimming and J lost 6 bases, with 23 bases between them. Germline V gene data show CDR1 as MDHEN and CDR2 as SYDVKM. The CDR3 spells CASSPLPKVVAVNEQFF. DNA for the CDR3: TGTGCCAGCAGTCCCCTCCCGAAGGTGGTGGCGGTCAATGAGCAGTTCTTC. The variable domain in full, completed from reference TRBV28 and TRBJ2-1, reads DVKVTQSSRYLVKRTGEKVFLECVQDMDHENMFWYRQDPGLGLRLIYFSYDVKMKEKGDIPEGYSVSREKKERFSLILESASTNQTSMYLCASSPLPKVVAVNEQFFGPGTRLTVL.

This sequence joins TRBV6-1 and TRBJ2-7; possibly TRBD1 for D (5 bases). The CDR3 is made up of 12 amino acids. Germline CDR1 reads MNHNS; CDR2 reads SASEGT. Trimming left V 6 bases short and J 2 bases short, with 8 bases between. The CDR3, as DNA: TGTGCCAGCAGAAGGGGTACCTACGAGCAGTACTTC. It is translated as CASRRGTYEQYF.

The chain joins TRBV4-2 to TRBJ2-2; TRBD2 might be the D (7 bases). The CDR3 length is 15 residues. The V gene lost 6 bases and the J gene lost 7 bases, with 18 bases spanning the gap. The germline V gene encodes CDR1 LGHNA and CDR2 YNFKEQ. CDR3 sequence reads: CASRQRRGGSGELFF. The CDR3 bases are TGTGCCAGCAGGCAAAGAAGGGGGGGGAGCGGGGAGCTGTTTTTT.

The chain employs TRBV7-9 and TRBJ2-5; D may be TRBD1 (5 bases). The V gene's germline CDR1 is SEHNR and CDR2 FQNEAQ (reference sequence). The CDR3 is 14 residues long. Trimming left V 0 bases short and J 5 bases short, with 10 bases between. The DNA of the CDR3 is TGTGCCAGCAGCTTAGCTTCCAGGGTGGAGACCCAGTACTTC. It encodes CASSLASRVETQYF.

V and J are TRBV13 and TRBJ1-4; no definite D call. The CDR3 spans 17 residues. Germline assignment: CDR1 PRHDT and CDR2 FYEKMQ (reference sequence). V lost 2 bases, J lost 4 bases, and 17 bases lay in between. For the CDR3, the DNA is TGTGCCAGCAGCTTAAGACGAACGGGGTCGAGTAATGAAAAACTGTTTTTT. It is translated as CASSLRRTGSSNEKLFF. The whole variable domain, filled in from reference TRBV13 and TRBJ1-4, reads AAGVIQSPRHLIKEKRETATLKCYPIPRHDTVYWYQQGPGQDPQFLISFYEKMQSDKGSIPDRFSAQQFSDYHSELNMSSLELGDSALYFCASSLRRTGSSNEKLFFGSGTQLSVL.

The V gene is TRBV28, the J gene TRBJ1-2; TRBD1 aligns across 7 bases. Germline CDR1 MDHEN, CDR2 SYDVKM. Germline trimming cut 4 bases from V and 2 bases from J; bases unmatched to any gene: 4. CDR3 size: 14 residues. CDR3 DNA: TGTGCCAGCAGTTCCCAGACAGGGAACTATGGCTACACCTTC. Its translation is CASSSQTGNYGYTF.

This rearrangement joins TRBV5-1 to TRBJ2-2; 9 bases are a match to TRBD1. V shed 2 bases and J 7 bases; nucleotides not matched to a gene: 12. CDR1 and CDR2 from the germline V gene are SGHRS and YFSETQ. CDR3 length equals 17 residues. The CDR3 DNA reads TGCGCCAGCAGCTTTGTCCATCGGGACAGGGAAGACGGGGAGCTGTTTTTT. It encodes CASSFVHRDREDGELFF.

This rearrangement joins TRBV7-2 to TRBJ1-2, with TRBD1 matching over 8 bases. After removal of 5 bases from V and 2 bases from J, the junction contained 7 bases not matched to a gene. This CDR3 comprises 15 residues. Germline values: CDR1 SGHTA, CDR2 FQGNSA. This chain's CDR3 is CASSLGQGENYGYTF. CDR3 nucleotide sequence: TGTGCCAGCAGCCTCGGACAGGGAGAAAACTATGGCTACACCTTC.

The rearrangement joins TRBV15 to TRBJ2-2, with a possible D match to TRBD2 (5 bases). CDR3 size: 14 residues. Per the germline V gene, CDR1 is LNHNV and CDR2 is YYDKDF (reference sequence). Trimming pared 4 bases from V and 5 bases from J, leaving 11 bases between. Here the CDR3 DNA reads TGTGCCACCAGCATGAGTCGCGGGACCGGGGAGCTGTTTTTT. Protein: CATSMSRGTGELFF.

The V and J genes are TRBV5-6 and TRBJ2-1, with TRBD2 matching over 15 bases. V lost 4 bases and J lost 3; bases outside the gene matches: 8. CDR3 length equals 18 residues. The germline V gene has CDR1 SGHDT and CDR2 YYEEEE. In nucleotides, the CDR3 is TGTGCCAGCAGCCCCGGGACTAGCGGGAGGACCCTCTACAATGAGCAGTTCTTC. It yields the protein CASSPGTSGRTLYNEQFF.

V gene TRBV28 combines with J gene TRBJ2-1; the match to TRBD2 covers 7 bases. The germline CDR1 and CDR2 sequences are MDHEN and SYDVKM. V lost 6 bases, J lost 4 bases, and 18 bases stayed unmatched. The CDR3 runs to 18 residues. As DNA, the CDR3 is TGTGCCAGCAGGCATACCCCCTATTCTAGCGGAAGATACAATGAGCAGTTCTTC. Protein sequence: CASRHTPYSSGRYNEQFF. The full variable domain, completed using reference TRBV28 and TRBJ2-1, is DVKVTQSSRYLVKRTGEKVFLECVQDMDHENMFWYRQDPGLGLRLIYFSYDVKMKEKGDIPEGYSVSREKKERFSLILESASTNQTSMYLCASRHTPYSSGRYNEQFFGPGTRLTVL.

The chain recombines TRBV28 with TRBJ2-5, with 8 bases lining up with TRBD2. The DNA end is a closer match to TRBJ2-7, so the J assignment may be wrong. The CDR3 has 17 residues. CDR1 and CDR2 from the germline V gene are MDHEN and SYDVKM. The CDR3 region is CASISTAGTSGGYEQYF. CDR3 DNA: TGTGCCAGCATCTCAACTGCGGGTACTAGCGGTGGCTACGAGCAGTACTTC.

DNA of the CDR3: TGCGCCAGCAGCTTGATGGGACAGGAGGACTACGAGCAGTACTTC. It encodes CASSLMGQEDYEQYF. The chain combines TRBV5-1 with TRBJ2-7; 8 bases align to TRBD1. J gave up 3 bases and V 1 base, and 6 bases lay outside the gene matches. Per germline, CDR1 SGHRS and CDR2 YFSETQ. This CDR3 region has 15 residues. Full variable domain (missing parts from reference TRBV5-1 and TRBJ2-7): KAGVTQTPRYLIKTRGQQVTLSCSPISGHRSVSWYQQTPGQGLQFLFEYFSETQRNKGNFPGRFSGRQFSNSRSEMNVSTLELGDSALYLCASSLMGQEDYEQYFGPGTRLTVT.

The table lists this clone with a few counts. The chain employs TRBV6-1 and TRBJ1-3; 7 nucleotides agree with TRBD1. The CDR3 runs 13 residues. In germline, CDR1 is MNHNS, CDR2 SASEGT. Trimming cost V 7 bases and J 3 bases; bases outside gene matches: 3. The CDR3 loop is CASIDRDGNTIYF. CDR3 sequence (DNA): TGTGCCAGCATAGACAGGGATGGAAACACCATATATTTT.

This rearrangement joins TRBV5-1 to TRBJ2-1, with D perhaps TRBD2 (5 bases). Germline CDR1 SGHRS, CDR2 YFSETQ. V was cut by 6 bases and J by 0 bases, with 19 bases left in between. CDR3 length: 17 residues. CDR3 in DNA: TGCGCCAGCAACACTTACCCGAGGGCTGGCTCCTACAATGAGCAGTTCTTC. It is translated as CASNTYPRAGSYNEQFF.

In nucleotides, the CDR3 is TGCAGCGTGGGCGATAGCGGGAGGCCAGATACGCAGTATTTT. As protein: CSVGDSGRPDTQYF. This sequence joins TRBV29-1 and TRBJ2-3; the match to TRBD2 covers 10 bases. Germline trimming cut 6 bases from V and 4 bases from J; bases unmatched to any gene: 7. The CDR3 runs 14 residues. Per the germline V gene, CDR1 is SQVTM and CDR2 is ANQGSEA.

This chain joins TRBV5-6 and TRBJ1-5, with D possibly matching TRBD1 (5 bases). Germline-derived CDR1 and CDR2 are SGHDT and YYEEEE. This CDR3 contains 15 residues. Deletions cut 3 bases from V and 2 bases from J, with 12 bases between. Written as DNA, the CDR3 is TGTGCCAGCAGCTCCCCAGGGTCCCGCAATCAGCCCCAGCATTTT. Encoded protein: CASSSPGSRNQPQHF. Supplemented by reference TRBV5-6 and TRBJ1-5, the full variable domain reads DAGVTQSPTHLIKTRGQQVTLRCSPKSGHDTVSWYQQALGQGPQFIFQYYEEEERQRGNFPDRFSGHQFPNYSSELNVNALLLGDSALYLCASSSPGSRNQPQHFGDGTRLSIL.

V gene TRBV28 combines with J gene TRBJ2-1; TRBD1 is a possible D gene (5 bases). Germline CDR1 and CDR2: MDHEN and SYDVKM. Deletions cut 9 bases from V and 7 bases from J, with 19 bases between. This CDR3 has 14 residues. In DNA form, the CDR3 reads TGTGCCAGTATTGGACAAAACCCTGGGAATGAGCAGTTCTTC. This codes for CASIGQNPGNEQFF.

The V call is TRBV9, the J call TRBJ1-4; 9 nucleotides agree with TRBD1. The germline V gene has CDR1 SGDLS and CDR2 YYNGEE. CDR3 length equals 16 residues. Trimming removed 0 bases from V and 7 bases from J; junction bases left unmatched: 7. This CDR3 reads CASSVGAQGAGEKLFF. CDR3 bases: TGTGCCAGCAGCGTAGGCGCACAGGGGGCGGGTGAAAAACTGTTTTTT.